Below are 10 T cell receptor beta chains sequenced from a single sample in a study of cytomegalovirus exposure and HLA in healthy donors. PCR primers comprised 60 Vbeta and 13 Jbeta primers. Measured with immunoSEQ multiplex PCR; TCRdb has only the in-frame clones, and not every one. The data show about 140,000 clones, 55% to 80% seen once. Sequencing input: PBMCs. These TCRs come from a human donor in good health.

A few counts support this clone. CDR3 residues: CASSVGQDNEKLFF. In DNA form, the CDR3 reads TGTGCCAGCAGCGTAGGACAGGATAATGAAAAACTGTTTTTT. The rearrangement links TRBV9 to TRBJ1-4, with a tentative D call TRBD1 (6 bases). V lost 0 bases and J lost 4, with 7 bases in between. This CDR3 is built from 14 residues. Germline values: CDR1 SGDLS, CDR2 YYNGEE.

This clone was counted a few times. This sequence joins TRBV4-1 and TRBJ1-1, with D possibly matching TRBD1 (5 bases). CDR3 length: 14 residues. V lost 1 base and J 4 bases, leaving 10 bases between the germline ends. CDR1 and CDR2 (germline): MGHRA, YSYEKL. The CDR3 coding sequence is TGCGCCAGCAGCCAAGGTCCGGGGGGCACTGAAGCTTTCTTT. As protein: CASSQGPGGTEAFF.

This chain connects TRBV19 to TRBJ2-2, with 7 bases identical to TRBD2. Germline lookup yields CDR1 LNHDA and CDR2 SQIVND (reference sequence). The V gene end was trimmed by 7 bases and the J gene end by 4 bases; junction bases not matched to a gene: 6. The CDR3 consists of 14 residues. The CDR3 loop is CASKRGVSTGELFF. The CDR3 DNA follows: TGTGCCAGTAAACGGGGGGTGAGCACCGGGGAGCTGTTTTTT.

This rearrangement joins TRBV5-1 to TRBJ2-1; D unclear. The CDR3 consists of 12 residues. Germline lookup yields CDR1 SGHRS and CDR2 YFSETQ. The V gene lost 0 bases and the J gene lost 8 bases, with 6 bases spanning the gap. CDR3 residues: CASSLGGYEQFF. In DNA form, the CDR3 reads TGCGCCAGCAGCTTGGGTGGCTATGAGCAGTTCTTC.

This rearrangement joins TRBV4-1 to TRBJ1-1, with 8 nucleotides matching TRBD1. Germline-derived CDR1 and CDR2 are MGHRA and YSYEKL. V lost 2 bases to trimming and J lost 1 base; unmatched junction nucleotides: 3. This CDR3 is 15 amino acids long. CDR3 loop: CASSQSGQGNTEAFF. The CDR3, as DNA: TGCGCCAGCAGCCAAAGCGGACAGGGGAACACTGAAGCTTTCTTT.

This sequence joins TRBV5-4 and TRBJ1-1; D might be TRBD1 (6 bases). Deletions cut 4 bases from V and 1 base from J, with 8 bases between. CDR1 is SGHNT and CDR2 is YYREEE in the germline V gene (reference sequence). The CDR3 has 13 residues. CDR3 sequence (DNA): TGTGCCAGCAGCATGACAGGGAACACTGAAGCTTTCTTT. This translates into CASSMTGNTEAFF.

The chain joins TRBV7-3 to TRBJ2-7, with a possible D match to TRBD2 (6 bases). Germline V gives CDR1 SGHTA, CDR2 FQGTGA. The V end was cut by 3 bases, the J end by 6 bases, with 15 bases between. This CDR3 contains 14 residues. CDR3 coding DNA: TGTGCCAGCAGCTTGGAGGGGCAGGGTTGCGAGCAGTACTTC. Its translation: CASSLEGQGCEQYF.

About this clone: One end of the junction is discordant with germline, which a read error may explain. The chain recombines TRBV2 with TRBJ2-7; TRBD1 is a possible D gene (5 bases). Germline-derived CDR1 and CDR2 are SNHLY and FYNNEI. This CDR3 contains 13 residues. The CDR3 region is CAGSWTFAYEQYF. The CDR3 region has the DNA TGTGCCGGCAGTTGGACATTTGCCTACGAGCAGTACTTC.

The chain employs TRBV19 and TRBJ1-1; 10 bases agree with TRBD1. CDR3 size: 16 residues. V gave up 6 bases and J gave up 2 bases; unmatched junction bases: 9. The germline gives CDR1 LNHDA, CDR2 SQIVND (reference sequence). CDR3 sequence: CASRPGTGARNTEAFF. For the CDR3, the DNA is TGTGCCAGTAGACCCGGGACAGGGGCCCGCAACACTGAAGCTTTCTTT.

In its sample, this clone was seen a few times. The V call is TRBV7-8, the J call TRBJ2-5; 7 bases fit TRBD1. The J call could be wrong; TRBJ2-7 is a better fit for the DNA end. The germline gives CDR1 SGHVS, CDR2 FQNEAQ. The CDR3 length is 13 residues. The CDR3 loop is CASSLETGLEQYF. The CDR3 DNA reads TGTGCCAGCAGCCTAGAGACAGGGCTCGAGCAGTACTTC.